The entry below describes one T cell receptor (beta chain). The sample comes from a study of blood T cell repertoires in COVID-19. Germline lookup yields CDR1 MDHEN and CDR2 SYDVKM. V was pared by 3 bases and J by 7 bases, with 16 bases between. This CDR3 region has 15 residues. Libraries were prepared by immunoSEQ multiplex PCR; TCRdb keeps only in-frame clonotypes and omits some of them. Of about 270,000 clones in the sample, more than 85% were seen once. Sequencing was done on a sample of PBMCs or T cells enriched from blood (not recorded which). The chain is built from TRBV28 and TRBJ1-5; D gene unclear. The receptor was isolated from a man aged 35-49 years who had been exposed to COVID-19. This CDR3 is CASSFGLIGTQPQHF. As DNA, the CDR3 is TGTGCCAGCAGTTTCGGTCTCATCGGTACCCAGCCCCAGCATTTT.